The 28 T cell receptor beta chains given below trace back to one sample, sequenced in a study of CD8+CD57+ T cells in acquired aplastic anemia. TCR beta VDJ combinations and CDR3 sequences were profiled from genomic DNA. One entry per CDR3 protein, called by TCRdb with MiXCR from the reads. This sample has more than 150,000 distinct CDR3 sequences, with 50% to 75% found just once. The sequencing input was sorted CD4+, CD8+, or CD8+CD57+ T cells (not recorded which) from PBMCs. These TCRs come from a human donor with severe aplastic anemia or a healthy control (not recorded which).

The CDR3 loop is CASSANEGELFF. CDR3 nucleotide sequence: TGTGCCAGCAGCGCAAACGAGGGGGAGCTGTTTTTT. The chain uses TRBV12-3 or TRBV12-4 and TRBJ2-2; D gene ambiguous. CDR3 length equals 12 residues. Trimming stripped 6 bases from V and 8 bases from J, with 10 bases between.

This chain joins TRBV10-3 and TRBJ2-6, with a possible D match to TRBD2 (6 bases). This CDR3 has 15 residues. CDR1 ENHRY and CDR2 SYGVKD come from the germline V gene. The V end was cut by 6 bases, the J end by 3 bases, with 12 bases between. In nucleotides, the CDR3 is TGTGCCATCAGCCCGACCGGGAGTGGGGCCAACGTCCTGACTTTC. Translation gives CAISPTGSGANVLTF.

This clonotype was seen at least ten times. This chain connects TRBV19 to TRBJ1-2, with D possibly being TRBD1 (5 bases). Germline values: CDR1 LNHDA, CDR2 SQIVND (reference sequence). With 9 bases removed from V and 4 bases from J, the gap between germline ends came to 24 bases. This CDR3 has 16 residues. The CDR3 sequence: CASLPGVSTVIYGYTF. Here the CDR3 DNA reads TGTGCCAGCCTACCGGGGGTGTCAACTGTTATCTATGGCTACACCTTC.

The chain uses TRBV25-1 and TRBJ2-1, with 9 bases lining up with TRBD2. Matching the DNA end better, TRBJ2-7 makes the J call doubtful. The CDR3 spans 15 residues. Looked up from germline, CDR1 is MGHDK and CDR2 is SYGVNS. The CDR3 DNA is TGTGCCAGCAGTGAGACTGCGGGAGGGCCTAGAGAGCAGTACTTC. Its protein product is CASSETAGGPREQYF.

V gene TRBV12-3 or TRBV12-4 combines with J gene TRBJ2-3; TRBD2 is a possible D gene (5 bases). The CDR3 length is 15 residues. Trimming stripped 1 base from V and 2 bases from J, with 10 bases between. The CDR3 spells CASSLGLANTDTQYF. CDR3 bases: TGTGCCAGCAGTTTAGGTCTAGCAAACACAGATACGCAGTATTTT.

The J gene is TRBJ2-1, the V gene TRBV2, with 9 bases lining up with TRBD2. Germline V gene sequence: CDR1 SNHLY, CDR2 FYNNEI. The CDR3 is 15 amino acids. CDR3 DNA sequence: TGTGCTCCCCGGGCGGGGGGGACCTCCTACAATGAGCAGTTCTTC. Translated: CAPRAGGTSYNEQFF.

This clonotype showed up just once. A read error may be the cause here, since a much bigger clone is one base away. J is TRBJ2-1 and V is TRBV19; the D call may be TRBD1 or TRBD2 (5 bases each). Germline CDR1 is LNHDA and CDR2 is SQIVND (reference sequence). This CDR3 has 16 residues. V was trimmed by 7 bases and J by 7 bases, leaving 23 bases between them. The CDR3 sequence is CASNLQWGSRVNEQFF. Written as DNA, the CDR3 is TGTGCCAGTAACCTCCAGTGGGGGAGCCGGGTAAATGAGCAGTTCTTC.

The chain couples TRBV10-3 to TRBJ2-7, with D perhaps matching TRBD1 (5 bases). The germline gives CDR1 ENHRY, CDR2 SYGVKD. The V end lost 0 bases, the J end lost 1 base, and 7 bases lay between the germline ends. The CDR3 is made up of 14 amino acids. The CDR3 is CAISESAGSYEQYF. The CDR3 region has the DNA TGTGCCATCAGTGAGTCAGCAGGGTCCTACGAGCAGTACTTC.

V usage is TRBV2 and J usage is TRBJ2-3; tentatively, D is TRBD2 (5 bases). Germline assignment: CDR1 SNHLY and CDR2 FYNNEI. Trimming removed 7 bases from V and 9 bases from J, with 14 bases in between. CDR3 length: 12 amino acids. Here the CDR3 DNA reads TGTGCCAGCAAGCCTCGGGATGAGACGCAGTATTTT. This gives the protein CASKPRDETQYF.

This clonotype came up a few times. The genes are TRBV2 and TRBJ2-5; D uncertain. The ends were cut back, 5 bases at V and 4 bases at J, with 5 bases in the middle. CDR1 is SNHLY and CDR2 is FYNNEI in the germline V gene. This CDR3 has 11 amino acids. CDR3 nucleotides: TGTGCCAGCAGTCGTGGAGAGACCCAGTACTTC. Translated, it gives CASSRGETQYF.

CDR3: CASSQFEDTQYF. The DNA of the CDR3 is TGCGCCAGCAGCCAGTTTGAGGATACGCAGTATTTT. The chain has TRBV4-1 and TRBJ2-3; no clear D gene. Per germline, CDR1 MGHRA and CDR2 YSYEKL. V was shortened by 3 bases and J by 6 bases, with 7 bases between the two germline ends. There are 12 residues in the CDR3.

This chain joins TRBV7-2 and TRBJ1-6, with TRBD1 matching over 7 bases. The CDR3 length is 14 residues. The germline V gene encodes CDR1 SGHTA and CDR2 FQGNSA. Trimming removed 4 bases from V and 4 bases from J; junction bases left unmatched: 1. This chain's CDR3 is CASSWGQYNSPLHF. The CDR3 DNA follows: TGTGCCAGCAGCTGGGGACAGTATAATTCACCCCTCCACTTT.

V gene TRBV29-1 combines with J gene TRBJ1-2, with 7 bases fitting TRBD1. Trimming at V came to 4 bases and at J to 2 bases, leaving 1 base not matched to a gene. From germline, CDR1 is SQVTM and CDR2 ANQGSEA. The CDR3 is 12 residues long. CDR3 DNA sequence: TGCAGCGTTGGGGGACAGAACTATGGCTACACCTTC. Protein sequence: CSVGGQNYGYTF.

This clonotype was seen repeatedly, ten times or more. The rearrangement joins TRBV2 to TRBJ1-1; TRBD1 might be the D (5 bases). The ends were cut back, 5 bases at V and 5 bases at J, with 15 bases in the middle. CDR3 length equals 14 residues. In germline, CDR1 is SNHLY, CDR2 FYNNEI. The chain's CDR3 is CASSFPGTGTEAFF. In DNA, the CDR3 is TGTGCCAGCAGTTTTCCAGGGACGGGGACTGAAGCTTTCTTT.

The V call is TRBV7-8, the J call TRBJ2-7; 7 positions match TRBD2. Germline trimming cut 5 bases from V and 6 bases from J; bases unmatched to any gene: 4. CDR1 and CDR2 (germline): SGHVS, FQNEAQ. The CDR3 sequence is 12 residues long. The CDR3 sequence: CASSTGGGEQYF. In DNA, the CDR3 is TGTGCCAGCAGCACGGGGGGTGGCGAGCAGTACTTC.

The V gene is TRBV11-2, the J gene TRBJ2-1; D remains ambiguous. Germline CDR1 is SGHAT and CDR2 is FQNNGV. The CDR3 consists of 12 residues. The V and J ends lost 3 bases and 8 bases respectively, with 8 bases between them. CDR3 DNA: TGTGCCAGCAGCTTGTATTCGGATGAGCAGTTCTTC. It is translated as CASSLYSDEQFF.

The V call is TRBV20-1, the J call TRBJ1-1, with 8 bases identical to TRBD1. The CDR3 covers 15 residues. Germline V CDR1 and CDR2: DFQATT, SNEGSKA (reference sequence). With 0 bases clipped from V and 5 bases from J, the junction kept 8 bases outside the gene matches. CDR3 in amino acids: CSARDEGRGQTEAFF. CDR3 nucleotides: TGCAGTGCTAGAGATGAGGGCAGGGGGCAGACTGAAGCTTTCTTT.

At least ten counts were recorded for this clonotype. V and J are TRBV12-3 or TRBV12-4 and TRBJ2-5; 9 bases map to TRBD2. The junction had 7 bases not matched to a gene; V was cut back by 1 base and J by 1 base. The CDR3 spans 17 residues. The CDR3 DNA sequence: TGTGCCAGCAGTTTAGTGGGCGGGACTAGCAGCCAAGAGACCCAGTACTTC. It is translated as CASSLVGGTSSQETQYF.

V usage is TRBV29-1 and J usage is TRBJ1-1; maybe TRBD1 (5 bases). The CDR3 length is 13 residues. Per germline, CDR1 SQVTM and CDR2 ANQGSEA. Trimming removed 4 bases at V and 1 base at J, with 10 bases between. The CDR3 sequence: CSVGGYGNTEAFF. The CDR3 bases are TGCAGCGTTGGGGGGTACGGGAACACTGAAGCTTTCTTT.

V gene TRBV29-1 combines with J gene TRBJ1-1; D remains ambiguous. Germline CDR1 reads SQVTM; CDR2 reads ANQGSEA. This CDR3 contains 13 residues. The V end was cut by 3 bases, the J end by 3 bases, with 11 bases between. The CDR3 spells CSVEGRLDTEAFF. CDR3 sequence (DNA): TGCAGCGTTGAGGGGAGGCTCGACACTGAAGCTTTCTTT.

This clonotype appeared many times. V gene TRBV5-5 combines with J gene TRBJ1-6, with D hard to call. V was clipped by 1 base and J by 10 bases, with 6 bases between them. The CDR3 is 12 residues long. CDR1 is SGHKS, CDR2 YYEKEE, per germline (reference sequence). The CDR3 nucleotides are TGTGCCAGCAGCTTGACCGGATCACCCCTCCACTTT. Translation: CASSLTGSPLHF. Variable domain in full (rest from reference TRBV5-5 and TRBJ1-6): DAGVTQSPTHLIKTRGQQVTLRCSPISGHKSVSWYQQVLGQGPQFIFQYYEKEERGRGNFPDRFSARQFPNYSSELNVNALLLGDSALYLCASSLTGSPLHFGNGTRLTVT.

This chain connects TRBV20-1 to TRBJ2-7; D is undetermined. The germline CDR1 and CDR2 sequences are DFQATT and SNEGSKA (reference sequence). V was pared by 7 bases and J by 9 bases, with 19 bases between. The CDR3 covers 12 residues. Here the CDR3 DNA reads TGCAGTGTTCTTGGGTTCCCAGACGGGCAGTACTTC. It yields the protein CSVLGFPDGQYF.

This chain connects TRBV5-1 to TRBJ1-1, with D possibly matching TRBD1 (5 bases). This CDR3 is built from 15 residues. The germline gives CDR1 SGHRS, CDR2 YFSETQ. Trimming removed 0 bases from V and 1 base from J, with 10 bases in between. Here the CDR3 DNA reads TGCGCCAGCAGCTTGGGGGGCGCAGCGAACACTGAAGCTTTCTTT. This sequence encodes CASSLGGAANTEAFF.

The chain has TRBV6-4 and TRBJ2-1; a possible D gene is TRBD2 (5 bases). CDR1 and CDR2 (germline): MRHNA, SNTAGT. This CDR3 comprises 13 residues. The V and J ends lost 5 bases and 0 bases respectively, with 5 bases between them. CDR3 sequence: CASSSGSYNEQFF. The CDR3 coding sequence is TGTGCCAGCAGTAGCGGCTCCTACAATGAGCAGTTCTTC.

The chain carries TRBV20-1 and TRBJ2-3, with D tentatively TRBD2 (5 bases). Trimming took off 5 bases at V and 3 bases at J, with 21 bases between the two ends. Looked up from germline, CDR1 is DFQATT and CDR2 is SNEGSKA (reference sequence). CDR3 length: 16 amino acids. DNA for the CDR3: TGCAGTGCTGGCCGAAGTAGCGCCTTCTTGACAGATACGCAGTATTTT. Its protein product is CSAGRSSAFLTDTQYF.

This clonotype was picked up a small number of times. The chain employs TRBV7-8 and TRBJ2-7; D perhaps matches TRBD1 (5 bases). Germline V CDR1 and CDR2: SGHVS, FQNEAQ. The length of the CDR3 is 13 residues. Deletions cut 6 bases from V and 2 bases from J, with 11 bases between. This CDR3 is CASSRTGTYEQYF. The CDR3 nucleotides read TGTGCCAGCAGTCGCACAGGAACCTACGAGCAGTACTTC. Full variable domain (remainder filled in from reference TRBV7-8 and TRBJ2-7): GAGVSQSPRYKVAKRGQDVALRCDPISGHVSLFWYQQALGQGPEFLTYFQNEAQLDKSGLPSDRFFAERPEGSVSTLKIQRTQQEDSAVYLCASSRTGTYEQYFGPGTRLTVT.

The chain has TRBV20-1 and TRBJ2-1, with TRBD2 matching over 8 bases. The CDR3 is made up of 12 amino acids. Germline assignment: CDR1 DFQATT and CDR2 SNEGSKA (reference sequence). In DNA form, the CDR3 reads TGCAGCGTCGGGGGGGCTACGAATGAGCAGTTCTTC. Protein: CSVGGATNEQFF.

The chain is built from TRBV15 and TRBJ1-1, with D tentatively TRBD1 (5 bases). Germline CDR1 reads LNHNV; CDR2 reads YYDKDF (reference sequence). The CDR3 is 14 amino acids. Trimming removed 8 bases from V and 5 bases from J, with 18 bases in between. The CDR3 DNA is TGTGCCACCGGAGTAAACCCAGGGAAAACTGAAGCTTTCTTT. Encoded protein: CATGVNPGKTEAFF.